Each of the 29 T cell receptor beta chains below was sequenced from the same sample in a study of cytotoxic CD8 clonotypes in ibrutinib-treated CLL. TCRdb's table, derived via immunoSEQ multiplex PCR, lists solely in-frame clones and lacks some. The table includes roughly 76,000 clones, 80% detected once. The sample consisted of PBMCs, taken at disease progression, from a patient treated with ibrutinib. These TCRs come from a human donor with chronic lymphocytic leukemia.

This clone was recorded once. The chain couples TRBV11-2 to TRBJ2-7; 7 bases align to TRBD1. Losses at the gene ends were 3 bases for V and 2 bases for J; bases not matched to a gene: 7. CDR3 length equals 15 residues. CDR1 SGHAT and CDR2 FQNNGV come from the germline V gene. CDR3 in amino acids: CASSFPDRAAYEQYF. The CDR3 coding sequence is TGTGCCAGCAGCTTTCCCGACAGGGCAGCCTACGAGCAGTACTTC.

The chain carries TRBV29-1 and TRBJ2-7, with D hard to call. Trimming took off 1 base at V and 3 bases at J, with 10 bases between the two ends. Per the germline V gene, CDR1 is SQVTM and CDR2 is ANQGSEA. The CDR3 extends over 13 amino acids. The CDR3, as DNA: TGCAGCGTTGAAGGAGTTACGAGCTACGAGCAGTACTTC. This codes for CSVEGVTSYEQYF.

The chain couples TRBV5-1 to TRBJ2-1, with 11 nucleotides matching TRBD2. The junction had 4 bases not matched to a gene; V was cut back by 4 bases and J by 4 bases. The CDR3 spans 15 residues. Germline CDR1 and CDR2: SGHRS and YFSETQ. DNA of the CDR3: TGCGCCAGCAGCCTAACTAGCGGGGGATACAATGAGCAGTTCTTC. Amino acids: CASSLTSGGYNEQFF.

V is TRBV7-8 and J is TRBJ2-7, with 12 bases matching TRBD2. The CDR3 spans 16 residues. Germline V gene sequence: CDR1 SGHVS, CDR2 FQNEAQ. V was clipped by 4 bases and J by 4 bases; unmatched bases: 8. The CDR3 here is CASSYSRLAGEYEQYF. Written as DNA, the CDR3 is TGTGCCAGCAGCTACTCCCGACTAGCGGGAGAGTACGAGCAGTACTTC.

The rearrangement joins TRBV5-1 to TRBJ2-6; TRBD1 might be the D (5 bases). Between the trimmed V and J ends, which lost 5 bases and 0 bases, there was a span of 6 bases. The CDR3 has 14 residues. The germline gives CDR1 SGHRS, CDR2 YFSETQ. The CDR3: CASSRGSGANVLTF. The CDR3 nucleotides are TGCGCCAGCAGTAGGGGCTCTGGGGCCAACGTCCTGACTTTC.

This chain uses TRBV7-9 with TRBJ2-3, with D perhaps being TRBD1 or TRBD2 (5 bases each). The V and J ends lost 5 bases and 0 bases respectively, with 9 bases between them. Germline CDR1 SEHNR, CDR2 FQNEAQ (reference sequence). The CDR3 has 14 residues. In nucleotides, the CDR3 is TGTGCCAGCAGCCCCGGGGCGAGCACAGATACGCAGTATTTT. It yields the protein CASSPGASTDTQYF. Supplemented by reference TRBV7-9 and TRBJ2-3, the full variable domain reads DTGVSQNPRHKITKRGQNVTFRCDPISEHNRLYWYRQTLGQGPEFLTYFQNEAQLEKSRLLSDRFSAERPKGSFSTLEIQRTEQGDSAMYLCASSPGASTDTQYFGPGTRLTVL.

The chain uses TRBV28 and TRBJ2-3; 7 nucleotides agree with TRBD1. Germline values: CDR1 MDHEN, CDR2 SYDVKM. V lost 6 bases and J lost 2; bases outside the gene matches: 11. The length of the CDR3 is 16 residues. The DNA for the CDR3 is TGTGCCAGCAGCCTCTCTAGGGACAGATTCACAGATACGCAGTATTTT. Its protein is CASSLSRDRFTDTQYF.

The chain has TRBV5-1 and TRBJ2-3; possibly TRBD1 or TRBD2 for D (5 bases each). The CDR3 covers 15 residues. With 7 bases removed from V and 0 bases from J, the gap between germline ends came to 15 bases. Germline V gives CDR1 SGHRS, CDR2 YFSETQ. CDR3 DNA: TGCGCCAGCTCGTTTTGGGACCGTAGCACAGATACGCAGTATTTT. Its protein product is CASSFWDRSTDTQYF.

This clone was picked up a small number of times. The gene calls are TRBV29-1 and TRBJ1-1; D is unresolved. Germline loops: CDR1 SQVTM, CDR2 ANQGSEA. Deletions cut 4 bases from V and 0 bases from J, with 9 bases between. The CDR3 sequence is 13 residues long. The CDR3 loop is CSVVRPLNTEAFF. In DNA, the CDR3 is TGCAGCGTTGTTCGGCCTTTGAACACTGAAGCTTTCTTT.

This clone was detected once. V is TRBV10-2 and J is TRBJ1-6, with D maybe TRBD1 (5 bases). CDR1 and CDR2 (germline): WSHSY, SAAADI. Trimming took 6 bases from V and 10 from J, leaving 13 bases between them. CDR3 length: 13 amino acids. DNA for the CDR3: TGCGCCAGCAGAGACATAGGGGTCTCACCCCTCCACTTT. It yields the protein CASRDIGVSPLHF.

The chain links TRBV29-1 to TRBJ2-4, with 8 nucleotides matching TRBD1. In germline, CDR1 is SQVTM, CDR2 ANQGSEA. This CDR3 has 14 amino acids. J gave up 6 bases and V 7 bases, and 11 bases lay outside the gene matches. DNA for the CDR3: TGCAGCGCTACAATGGGACAGGCGGGAAACATTCAGTACTTC. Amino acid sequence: CSATMGQAGNIQYF.

In DNA, the CDR3 is TGTGCCAGCTCACCCGGACCGTTGGTAGATTTTCAGTACTTC. It is translated as CASSPGPLVDFQYF. This chain connects TRBV18 to TRBJ2-4; D call uncertain. The CDR3 spans 14 residues. Per the germline V gene, CDR1 is KGHSH and CDR2 is LQKENI. Between the trimmed V and J ends, which lost 3 bases and 11 bases, there was a span of 17 bases.

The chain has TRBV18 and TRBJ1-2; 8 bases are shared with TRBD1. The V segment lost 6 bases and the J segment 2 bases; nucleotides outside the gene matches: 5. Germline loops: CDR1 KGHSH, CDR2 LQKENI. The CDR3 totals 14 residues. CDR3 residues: CASSLGQGNYGYTF. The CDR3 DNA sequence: TGTGCCAGCTCCCTCGGACAGGGCAACTATGGCTACACCTTC.

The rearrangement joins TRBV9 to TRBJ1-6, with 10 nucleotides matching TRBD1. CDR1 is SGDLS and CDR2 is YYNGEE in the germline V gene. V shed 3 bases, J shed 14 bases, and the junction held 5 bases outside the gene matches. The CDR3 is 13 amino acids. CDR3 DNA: TGTGCCAGCAGCGCGACAGGGGGCGCGACCCTCCACTTT. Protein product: CASSATGGATLHF.

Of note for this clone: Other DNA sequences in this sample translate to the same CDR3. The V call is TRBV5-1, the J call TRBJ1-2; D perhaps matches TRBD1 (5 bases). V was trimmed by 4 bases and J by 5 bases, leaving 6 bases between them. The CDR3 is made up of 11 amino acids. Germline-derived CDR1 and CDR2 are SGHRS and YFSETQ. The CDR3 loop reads CASSQGYGYTF. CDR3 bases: TGCGCCAGCAGCCAGGGTTATGGCTACACCTTC.

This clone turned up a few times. The DNA of the CDR3 is TGTGCCAGCAGCTTAGCTATAGGTCTGGGGAATCAGCCCCAGCATTTT. It codes for CASSLAIGLGNQPQHF. The chain couples TRBV11-2 to TRBJ1-5, with D unclear. There are 16 residues in the CDR3. Germline loops: CDR1 SGHAT, CDR2 FQNNGV. Trimming stripped 1 base from V and 4 bases from J, with 14 bases between. Combining the CDR3 with reference TRBV11-2 and TRBJ1-5 gives the whole variable domain EAGVAQSPRYKIIEKRQSVAFWCNPISGHATLYWYQQILGQGPKLLIQFQNNGVVDDSQLPKDRFSAERLKGVDSTLKIQPAKLEDSAVYLCASSLAIGLGNQPQHFGDGTRLSIL.

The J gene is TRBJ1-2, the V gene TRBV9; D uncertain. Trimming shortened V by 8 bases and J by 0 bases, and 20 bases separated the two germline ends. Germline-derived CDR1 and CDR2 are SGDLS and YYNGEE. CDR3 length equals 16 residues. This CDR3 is CASSFSGVITNYGYTF. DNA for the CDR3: TGTGCCAGTTCTTTTTCTGGGGTAATCACTAACTATGGCTACACCTTC.

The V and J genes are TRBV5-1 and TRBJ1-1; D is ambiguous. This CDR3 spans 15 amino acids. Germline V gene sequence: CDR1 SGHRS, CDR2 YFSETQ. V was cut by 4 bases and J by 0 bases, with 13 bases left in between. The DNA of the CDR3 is TGCGCCAGCAGCCCAACGTTGGGGATGAACACTGAAGCTTTCTTT. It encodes CASSPTLGMNTEAFF.

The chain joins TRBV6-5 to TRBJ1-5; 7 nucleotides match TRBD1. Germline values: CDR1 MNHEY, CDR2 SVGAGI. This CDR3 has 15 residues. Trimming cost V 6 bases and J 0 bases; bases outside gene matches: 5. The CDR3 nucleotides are TGTGCCAGCAGCAGAACAGGGGATAGCAATCAGCCCCAGCATTTT. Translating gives CASSRTGDSNQPQHF.

CDR3: CASSGPSFYGYTF. The CDR3 bases are TGCGCCAGCAGCGGACCTTCCTTCTATGGCTACACCTTC. This rearrangement joins TRBV5-1 to TRBJ1-2; D gene uncertain. The V end lost 4 bases, the J end lost 4 bases, and 11 bases lay between the germline ends. The germline V gene encodes CDR1 SGHRS and CDR2 YFSETQ. This CDR3 spans 13 amino acids.

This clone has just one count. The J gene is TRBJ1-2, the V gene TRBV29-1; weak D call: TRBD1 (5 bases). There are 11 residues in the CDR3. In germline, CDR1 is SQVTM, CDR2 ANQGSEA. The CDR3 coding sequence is TGCATCACAGGCGGGGTGGATGGCTACACCTTC. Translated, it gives CITGGVDGYTF.

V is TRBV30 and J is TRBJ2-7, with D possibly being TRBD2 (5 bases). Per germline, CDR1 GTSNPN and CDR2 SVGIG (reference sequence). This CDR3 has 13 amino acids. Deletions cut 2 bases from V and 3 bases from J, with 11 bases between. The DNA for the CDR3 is TGTGCCTGGAGTCCGGGGTTTGGCTACGAGCAGTACTTC. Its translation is CAWSPGFGYEQYF.

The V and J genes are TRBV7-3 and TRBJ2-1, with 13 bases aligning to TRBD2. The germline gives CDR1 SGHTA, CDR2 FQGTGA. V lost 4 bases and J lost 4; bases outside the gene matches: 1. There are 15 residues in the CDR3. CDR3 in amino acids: CASSWTSGRYNEQFF. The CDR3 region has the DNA TGTGCCAGCAGCTGGACTAGCGGGAGATACAATGAGCAGTTCTTC.

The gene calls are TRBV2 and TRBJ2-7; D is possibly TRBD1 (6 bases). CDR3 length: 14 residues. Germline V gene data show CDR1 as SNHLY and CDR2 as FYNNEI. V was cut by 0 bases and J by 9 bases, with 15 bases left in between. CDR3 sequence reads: CASSEARGFTWQYF. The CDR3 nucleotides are TGTGCCAGCAGTGAAGCAAGGGGGTTTACGTGGCAGTACTTC.

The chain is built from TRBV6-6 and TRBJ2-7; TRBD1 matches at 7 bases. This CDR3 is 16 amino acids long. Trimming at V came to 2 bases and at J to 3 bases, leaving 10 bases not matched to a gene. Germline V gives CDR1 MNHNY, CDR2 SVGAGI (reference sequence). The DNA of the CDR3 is TGTGCCAGCAGTTACCAGACGTGGGACAGTAACTACGAGCAGTACTTC. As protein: CASSYQTWDSNYEQYF.

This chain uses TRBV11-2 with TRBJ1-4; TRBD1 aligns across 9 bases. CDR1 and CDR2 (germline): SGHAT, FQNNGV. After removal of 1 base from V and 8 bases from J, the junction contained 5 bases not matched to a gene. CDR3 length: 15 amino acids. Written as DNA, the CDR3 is TGTGCCAGCAGCTTAGCTGGGACAGGGAACGAAAAACTGTTTTTT. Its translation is CASSLAGTGNEKLFF.

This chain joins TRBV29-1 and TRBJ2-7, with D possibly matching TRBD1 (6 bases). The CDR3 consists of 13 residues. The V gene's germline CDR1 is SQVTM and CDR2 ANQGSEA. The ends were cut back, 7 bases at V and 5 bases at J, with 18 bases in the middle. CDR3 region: CSARDTANHEQYF. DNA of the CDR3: TGCAGCGCCCGGGACACGGCAAATCACGAGCAGTACTTC.

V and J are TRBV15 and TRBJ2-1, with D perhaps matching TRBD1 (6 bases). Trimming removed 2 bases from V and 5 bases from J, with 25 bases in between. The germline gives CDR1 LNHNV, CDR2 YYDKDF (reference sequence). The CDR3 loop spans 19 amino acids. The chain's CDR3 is CATSRSSLSLGTRNNEQFF. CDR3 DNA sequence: TGTGCCACCAGCAGATCATCCCTTTCATTGGGGACACGGAACAATGAGCAGTTCTTC.

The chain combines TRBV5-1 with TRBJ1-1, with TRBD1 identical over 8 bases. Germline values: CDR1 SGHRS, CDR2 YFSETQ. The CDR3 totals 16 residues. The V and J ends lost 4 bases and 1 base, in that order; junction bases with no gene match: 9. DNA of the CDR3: TGCGCCAGCAGCCTAAATCAGGGGGCGAAGAACACTGAAGCTTTCTTT. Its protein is CASSLNQGAKNTEAFF. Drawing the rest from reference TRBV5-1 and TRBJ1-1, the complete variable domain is KAGVTQTPRYLIKTRGQQVTLSCSPISGHRSVSWYQQTPGQGLQFLFEYFSETQRNKGNFPGRFSGRQFSNSRSEMNVSTLELGDSALYLCASSLNQGAKNTEAFFGQGTRLTVV.